A single sample gave rise to the 8 T cell receptor beta chains below, sequenced in a study of shared clonotypes between healthy human individuals. TCRdb's table, derived via immunoSEQ multiplex PCR, lists solely in-frame clones and lacks some. The table includes approximately 1.4 million clones, approximately 98% detected once. The sequenced sample consisted of naive CD4+ T cells sorted from blood. Subset noted: CD45RA+ positively selected. These receptor sequences come from a man between 25 and 39 years old in good health.

The J gene is TRBJ1-2, the V gene TRBV5-3, with D hard to call. TRBV5-3 is labeled an ORF, and its function is uncertain. Deletions cut 7 bases from V and 7 bases from J, with 17 bases between. This CDR3 comprises 13 residues. The CDR3 protein is CARGVREISGYTF. As DNA, the CDR3 is TGTGCCAGAGGGGTACGGGAAATATCTGGCTACACCTTC.

This chain connects TRBV2 to TRBJ2-5; the match to TRBD2 covers 9 bases. The J segment lost 4 bases and the V segment lost 7 bases, leaving 10 bases of the junction unmatched. CDR1 and CDR2 (germline): SNHLY, FYNNEI. This CDR3 comprises 15 residues. Here the CDR3 DNA reads TGTGCCAGCAATGGGGTAGGACTAGCGCGAGAGACCCAGTACTTC. Encoded protein: CASNGVGLARETQYF.

This chain connects TRBV5-5 to TRBJ2-1; D is unclear. The germline gives CDR1 SGHKS, CDR2 YYEKEE (reference sequence). The CDR3 sequence is 16 residues long. V was clipped by 4 bases and J by 5 bases, with 19 bases between them. CDR3 sequence (DNA): TGTGCCAGCAGCGGTCATAGCCGCATAGAAGACAATGAGCAGTTCTTC. Translated, it gives CASSGHSRIEDNEQFF. The whole variable domain, remainder taken from reference TRBV5-5 and TRBJ2-1, is DAGVTQSPTHLIKTRGQQVTLRCSPISGHKSVSWYQQVLGQGPQFIFQYYEKEERGRGNFPDRFSARQFPNYSSELNVNALLLGDSALYLCASSGHSRIEDNEQFFGPGTRLTVL.

This chain connects TRBV9 to TRBJ1-2; 7 positions agree with TRBD1. V gave up 3 bases and J gave up 6 bases; unmatched junction bases: 8. The germline V gene has CDR1 SGDLS and CDR2 YYNGEE. The CDR3 is 14 residues long. The CDR3 DNA sequence: TGTGCCAGCAGCGGAGGAGGGGGCGCAAATGGCTACACCTTC. This translates into CASSGGGGANGYTF.

This chain uses TRBV5-1 with TRBJ1-4; no reliable D call. Deletions cut 0 bases from V and 6 bases from J, with 12 bases between. This CDR3 comprises 15 residues. Germline CDR1 SGHRS, CDR2 YFSETQ. The CDR3 DNA sequence: TGCGCCAGCAGCTTGGTAGGACTGAGGGATGAAAAACTGTTTTTT. Protein sequence: CASSLVGLRDEKLFF.

This chain connects TRBV7-9 to TRBJ2-1; TRBD2 matches 8 bases. V lost 5 bases and J lost 2; bases outside the gene matches: 5. CDR1 and CDR2 (germline): SEHNR, FQNEAQ (reference sequence). There are 15 residues in the CDR3. The CDR3 DNA sequence: TGTGCCAGCAGCGAGAGCGGGGGTACCTACAATGAGCAGTTCTTC. It specifies CASSESGGTYNEQFF.

For the CDR3, the DNA is TGTGCCAGCAGCTTGGGTCGGGGAAGGGGCGAGCAGTACTTC. It codes for CASSLGRGRGEQYF. V usage is TRBV5-5 and J usage is TRBJ2-7, with D perhaps given as TRBD1 or TRBD2 (5 bases each). V gave up 0 bases and J gave up 6 bases, with 13 bases separating them. CDR3 size: 14 residues. Germline V CDR1 and CDR2: SGHKS, YYEKEE (reference sequence).

The rearrangement uses TRBV2 and TRBJ2-5; 10 positions match TRBD1. There are 13 residues in the CDR3. V gave up 8 bases and J gave up 1 base; unmatched junction bases: 1. Germline loops: CDR1 SNHLY, CDR2 FYNNEI. The CDR3 sequence: CASGDRGQETQYF. The CDR3, as DNA: TGTGCCAGCGGGGACAGGGGCCAAGAGACCCAGTACTTC.